This T cell receptor (beta chain) appears in the sequencing data of a study of cytomegalovirus exposure and HLA in healthy donors (TCRdb year 2017). For the study in its entirety: An earlier analysis of approximately 640 of the donors reported more than 250 Gb of sequence data and approximately 110 million unique TCR beta sequences from approximately 180 million T cells. An early release that covered 640 HLA-typed donors contained approximately 290 gigabases of sequencing data and around 85 million unique TCR sequences. Of the roughly 400 genotyped donors, approximately 80% fell in the genetic ancestry cluster associated with self-reported Caucasian donors. The study aimed to test whether signatures of past pathogen exposure could be identified by cataloging public T cell receptors. The T cell repertoires of several hundred subjects were profiled by immunosequencing and related to cytomegalovirus serostatus. In addition to the first cohort of roughly 670 subjects, a separate validation cohort of 120 different subjects was used. To predict cytomegalovirus infection status, the study brought together high-throughput TCR immunosequencing, statistical association of individual TCRs with disease status, and machine learning. To study patterns of TCR occurrence, a later analysis re-analyzed previously published TCR beta repertoires from 500 to 850 donors and added high-resolution HLA genotyping. Rather than using new phenotypic data, the later analysis identified candidate immune exposures from TCR beta sequences and from how often those sequences occurred across donors. In an earlier analysis of 500 to 650 of the donors, high-throughput TCR beta sequencing was used to judge whether each TCR beta V gene segment behaved as functional or pseudogenic. Alongside the repertoire data, information on donor age, sex, ethnicity and CMV serostatus was compiled. A later genetic analysis used genome-wide SNP genotypes for about three fifths of the 666 donors, treating that subset as a discovery cohort. Every discovery cohort repertoire had been produced on one sequencing platform. Class I and class II HLA loci were covered by the typing at four-digit resolution. The number of donors typed differed by locus, with 629-630 for A, B, C, DRB1 and DQB1, about 500 for DQA1, under 610 for DPA1, and some 440 for DPB1. Five DR-DQ haplotypes were handled as single units for association and clustering, since linkage in the cohort was strong. Among around 400 genotyped donors of the cohort, an average of around 250,000 unique TCR beta nucleotide sequences was sequenced per donor, of which about 18% were non-productive. Summary of the overall study and its limitations: A later analysis reported that several top co-occurrence clusters appeared linked to parvovirus B19, influenza, CMV and Epstein-Barr virus. Because the 87-base-pair reads could not distinguish some IMGT-functional V segments, including TRBV6-2 and TRBV6-3, those segments were excluded. In the study, some 160 TCR beta chains were listed as associated with cytomegalovirus. In a later genetic analysis, a missense DCLRE1C variant was associated with V-gene and J-gene trimming of TCR beta chains, and the association was replicated in an independent cohort. Immune exposure information for the cohort was limited to CMV serostatus. In a later analysis, the rate of TCR association differed among HLA loci, with DRB1 alleles having the most associated TCRs and HLA-C alleles having the fewest. Strong co-occurrence of HLA alleles, especially DR and DQ, made assigning TCR associations to individual alleles difficult. A cluster of highly shared sequence variants was judged likely to be a technical artifact of the sequencing pipeline. An earlier analysis of several hundred of the donors showed that most TCR beta V segments appeared in productive rearrangements either about 87% or about 30% of the time, which broadly matched IMGT annotations. A later analysis associated about 17,000 TCR beta sequences with specific HLA alleles at a false discovery rate of 0.05. The earlier analysis of 587 of the donors excluded approximately 15 rarely observed V segments, including chromosome 9 orphons, because counts were too low. A further reported finding was that TCR beta sequences accurately predicted the HLA-A and HLA-B alleles for most subjects in the first cohort. In a later analysis, HLA-associated TCR beta chains showed more clonal expansion and lower generation probabilities than non-associated chains that were equally common. Three of the identified cytomegalovirus-associated TCR beta chains were confirmed in vitro to be specific for cytomegalovirus antigens. This cohort had only TCR beta chains sequenced, and the lack of alpha or paired-chain data limited which features could be detected. Presence/absence analyses assumed roughly uniform sequencing depth across donors, an assumption that may not hold. According to a later genetic analysis, donors in an Asian-associated ancestry cluster had fewer N-insertions in productive TCRs than the roughly 670-donor mean. In both the original and validation cohorts, the classifier was reported to diagnose cytomegalovirus status with high specificity and sensitivity. The authors suggested that the approach could potentially be extended to other disease states and immunological phenotypes. In a later analysis, most CMV-associated TCR beta chains were found to appear HLA-restricted, with HLA associations seemingly driven largely by CMV exposure. Correlated functional status among segregating V segments might reflect linkage disequilibrium, but an unknown experimental factor could not be ruled out. Across donors, most TCR sequences were observed very rarely, whereas some public TCRs were present in many individuals. Because some donors lacked HLA typing at each locus, the association tests relied only on the typed subset.

CDR1 and CDR2, per the germline V gene, are MDHEN and SYDVKM. Trimming accounts for 5 bases at V and 6 bases at J, while the number of junction bases matched to no gene is 9. Taken from cysteine to phenylalanine, the CDR3 has 15 residues. CDR3 DNA only is kept here, 45 bases in frame from base 1. The cohort was made up of around 720 healthy bone marrow donors. All cohort members were sampled while nominally healthy, although unrecorded immune exposures were likely present. The donor tested CMV seronegative, placing the donor among the roughly 340 seronegative members of the cohort. Each donor provided a peripheral blood sample, and peripheral blood mononuclear cells were used for TCR beta sequencing. The Qiagen DNeasy Blood Extraction Kit was used to extract genomic DNA from the blood cell samples. Receptor libraries were prepared by the immunoSEQ multiplex PCR assay. The multiplex PCR relied on a mix of 60 forward primers for TCR Vbeta segments and 13 reverse primers for TCR Jbeta segments. The CDR3 region of rearranged TCR beta genes was amplified from genomic DNA by a multiplex PCR assay. Amplified TCR beta libraries were sequenced as 87-base-pair reads on the Illumina HiSeq System. The study's processing was this. Across the roughly 600 repertoires, a later analysis counted some 80 million unique TCR beta chains, roughly 11 million of which were shared by at least two donors. To remove PCR and sequencing errors, raw reads were error-corrected and collapsed into unique sequences using a nearest-neighbor algorithm that merged closely related sequences. Alignment of CDR3 sequences to IMGT reference sequences was used to assign V, D and J gene segments. For a sequence to be retained, a match of at least six nucleotides was required to both a V gene segment and a J gene segment. A rearrangement counted as productive if the CDR3 had no stop codons and remained in frame with V and J, and every other rearrangement counted as non-productive. Following IMGT convention, CDR3 was defined as the stretch from the second conserved V-encoded cysteine up to the conserved J-encoded phenylalanine. The earlier analysis of 500 to 650 of the donors excluded any sequence lacking an unambiguous match to a single V gene segment. In an earlier analysis of almost 600 of the donors, a V segment was called functional when productive rearrangements were above 56.7%, and segregating when the standard deviation between donors exceeded 5%. A statistical classification framework was built for diagnosing cytomegalovirus status from the catalog of TCR beta chain sequences. V and J gene assignment, in a later analysis, came from comparing TCR nucleotide sequences with IMGT/GENE-DB human TR gene sequences. The TCRdist pipeline was used in a later analysis to assign CDR3 sequences and most-parsimonious VDJ recombination scenarios. In a later analysis, each TCR beta chain was defined by its CDR3 amino acid sequence together with its V-gene family, and reads without a unique V-gene family were excluded. As a way to deal with suspected cross-contamination and a sequencing artifact, a later analysis dropped hundreds of nucleotide sequences that were highly shared and had low generation probability. In a later analysis, a clonal expansion index for each public chain was calculated from normalized within-repertoire ranks of inferred template counts. Generation probabilities in a later analysis came from a VDJ recombination model fitted to out-of-frame rearrangements, and those results were checked against IGoR. In a later analysis, hypergeometric tests were used to score TCR-TCR, TCR-HLA and TCR-CMV co-occurrence, with a repertoire-size bias correction applied to TCR pairs. In a later analysis, false discovery rates were estimated by permuting HLA or CMV assignments 20 times. In a later analysis, co-occurring TCRs were grouped using DBSCAN, and TCRdist sequence similarity was added for clustering within HLA-allele-positive subsets. Repertoires with fewer than 30,000 or more than 120,000 public chains were left out of co-occurrence clustering, as were four to six repertoires with anomalous nucleotide sharing. This immuneACCESS table, as held by TCRdb, lists in-frame sequences with V and J called but not all clones. Of the missing ones, under half trace to an unresolved V gene in checked studies; the others have no known cause. The V and J calls and clone size come from that table; D and trimming were worked out from the DNA. The sample has 150,000 to 200,000 clones on record, around four fifths of them singletons. The ten largest clones represent 1.5% to 1.7% of the sample.

Concerning this clone: The antigen this receptor binds is unknown. No much larger clone is present one base from it, and per-base qualities are unavailable.

The receptor was derived from a woman under 30 in good health and CMV-seronegative. The sample was PBMCs. The V and J genes are TRBV28 and TRBJ2-1; a stretch of 8 junction bases matches TRBD2. In nucleotide form, the sequence is TGTGCCAGCAGTACGACGGGGGGGCCGAGCAATGAGCAGTTCTTC. It encodes CASSTTGGPSNEQFF. The full variable domain, with segments outside the CDR3 supplied by the reference TRBV28 and TRBJ2-1 proteins, appears as DVKVTQSSRYLVKRTGEKVFLECVQDMDHENMFWYRQDPGLGLRLIYFSYDVKMKEKGDIPEGYSVSREKKERFSLILESASTNQTSMYLCASSTTGGPSNEQFFGPGTRLTVL.